The 23 T cell receptor beta chains given below trace back to one sample, sequenced in a study of T cell repertoires in cytomegalovirus infection. No antigen has been assigned to these receptors. TCRdb processed the reads anew with MiXCR; each CDR3 protein has one entry. The repertoire has 100,000 to 150,000 distinct CDR3 sequences, 24% of them found once; the top ten carry 30% to 35%. Sample: PBMCs, sequenced either directly or after in vitro stimulation (not recorded which). The receptors originated from a human donor in good health (CMV status not recorded). Some clones in this sample may be carry-over from other donors' samples.

This clonotype was observed many times. The chain couples TRBV11-3 to TRBJ2-1, with a possible D match to TRBD2 (6 bases). The germline V and J ends were trimmed by 3 bases and 7 bases, with 16 bases remaining between them. Germline lookup yields CDR1 SGHNT and CDR2 YENEEA. CDR3 size: 15 residues. The DNA of the CDR3 is TGTGCCAGCAGCTTTGACGGGAGAGTGTTAAATGAGCAGTTCTTC. Its translation: CASSFDGRVLNEQFF.

This clonotype was recorded many times. CDR3 nucleotides: TGTGCCAGCAGCGGGACTAGCGGGTTCCGGAGCTCCTACAATGAGCAGTTCTTC. Amino acid sequence: CASSGTSGFRSSYNEQFF. J is TRBJ2-1 and V is TRBV7-2, with 12 bases aligning to TRBD2. The ends lost 5 bases at V and 0 bases at J; junction bases unmatched: 8. The CDR3 runs to 18 residues. Germline V lookup: CDR1 SGHTA, CDR2 FQGNSA.

V is TRBV6-6 and J is TRBJ1-1; D unresolved. V was cut by 2 bases and J by 2 bases, with 15 bases left in between. The CDR3 is 16 amino acids. The germline V gene encodes CDR1 MNHNY and CDR2 SVGAGI (reference sequence). CDR3 bases: TGTGCCAGCAGTTACCCTTTGGCGGGAGAAAACACTGAAGCTTTCTTT. Its translation is CASSYPLAGENTEAFF.

The CDR3 sequence is CASSLTVTEETQYF. The CDR3 nucleotides read TGTGCCAGCAGCTTGACAGTAACAGAAGAGACCCAGTACTTC. This rearrangement joins TRBV7-2 to TRBJ2-5; a possible D gene is TRBD1 (5 bases). V was shortened by 3 bases and J by 3 bases, with 11 bases between the two germline ends. CDR1 and CDR2 (germline): SGHTA, FQGNSA. The length of the CDR3 is 14 residues.

This clonotype appeared a few times. The V and J genes are TRBV7-9 and TRBJ2-7; no definite D call. CDR1 is SEHNR, CDR2 FQNEAQ, per germline (reference sequence). The CDR3 is 13 amino acids. With 4 bases removed from V and 3 bases from J, the gap between germline ends came to 10 bases. The CDR3 is CASSYGILYEQYV. DNA of the CDR3: TGTGCCAGCAGCTACGGAATACTCTACGAGCAGTACGTC.

This clonotype was observed many times. The V gene is TRBV6-6, the J gene TRBJ2-1, with 8 nucleotides matching TRBD2. Germline values: CDR1 MNHNY, CDR2 SVGAGI (reference sequence). Trimming cost V 6 bases and J 5 bases; bases outside gene matches: 9. The CDR3 spans 15 residues. In nucleotides, the CDR3 is TGTGCCAGCAGCCAGGGACTAGGGAGGGACAATGAGCAGTTCTTC. Its protein product is CASSQGLGRDNEQFF.

In nucleotides, the CDR3 is TGTGCCAGCAGCTTAGAAGGCAGGGCGGGTGGCTACACCTTC. Protein product: CASSLEGRAGGYTF. This chain links TRBV7-8 with TRBJ1-2; TRBD1 might be the D (5 bases). There are 14 residues in the CDR3. Germline CDR1 SGHVS, CDR2 FQNEAQ. The ends were cut back, 1 base at V and 7 bases at J, with 13 bases in the middle.

The V gene is TRBV6-1, the J gene TRBJ2-5; D gene unclear. The V and J ends lost 7 bases and 5 bases respectively, with 17 bases between them. This CDR3 spans 14 amino acids. CDR1 is MNHNS, CDR2 SASEGT, per germline. The CDR3: CASIDVHIGETQYF. The CDR3, as DNA: TGTGCCAGCATCGACGTACACATCGGGGAGACCCAGTACTTC.

This chain joins TRBV7-2 and TRBJ2-2; D uncertain. The CDR3 covers 13 residues. The germline CDR1 and CDR2 sequences are SGHTA and FQGNSA. Trimming removed 1 base at V and 6 bases at J, with 6 bases between. CDR3 region: CASSLVFSGELFF. The CDR3 coding sequence is TGTGCCAGCAGCTTAGTGTTTTCCGGGGAGCTGTTTTTT.

This clonotype came up a few times. V usage is TRBV7-8 and J usage is TRBJ1-5; a possible D gene is TRBD1 (6 bases). V lost 2 bases and J 3 bases, leaving 17 bases between the germline ends. CDR3 size: 17 residues. Germline CDR1 and CDR2: SGHVS and FQNEAQ. CDR3 loop: CASSLTGARSSNQPQHF. The CDR3 coding sequence is TGTGCCAGCAGCTTAACGGGGGCCCGCTCCTCCAATCAGCCCCAGCATTTT.

CDR3 residues: CASSLYRVPNTEAFF. The CDR3 DNA reads TGTGCCAGCAGCTTATATCGCGTGCCGAACACTGAAGCTTTCTTT. This chain links TRBV7-2 with TRBJ1-1; D is unclear. The CDR3 extends over 15 amino acids. Germline assignment: CDR1 SGHTA and CDR2 FQGNSA. Trimming took off 2 bases at V and 1 base at J, with 11 bases between the two ends.

The chain uses TRBV10-3 and TRBJ2-4; TRBD1 agrees at 7 bases. In germline, CDR1 is ENHRY, CDR2 SYGVKD. This CDR3 has 14 amino acids. With V trimmed by 0 bases and J by 6 bases, 2 bases remained unmatched. Written as DNA, the CDR3 is TGTGCCATCAGTGAGTCGACAGGGAGAAACATTCAGTACTTC. The encoded protein is CAISESTGRNIQYF.

The rearrangement links TRBV29-1 to TRBJ2-3, with D uncertain. The germline V and J ends were trimmed by 6 bases and 3 bases, with 7 bases remaining between them. Germline loops: CDR1 SQVTM, CDR2 ANQGSEA. The CDR3 contains 11 residues. CDR3 bases: TGCAGCGTAGTCCCAACAGATACGCAGTATTTT. Amino acid sequence: CSVVPTDTQYF.

In its sample, this clonotype was seen a few times. The chain has TRBV7-2 and TRBJ1-5; 9 nucleotides match TRBD1. The length of the CDR3 is 14 residues. Germline V CDR1 and CDR2: SGHTA, FQGNSA. With 5 bases clipped from V and 5 bases from J, the junction kept 4 bases outside the gene matches. CDR3 in DNA: TGTGCCAGCAGCCCACGGACAGGGGATCAGCCCCAGCATTTT. Translating gives CASSPRTGDQPQHF.

This clonotype was found many times. CDR3 in amino acids: CASSLDLGNSPLHF. The DNA for the CDR3 is TGTGCCAGCAGCTTAGACCTGGGGAATTCACCCCTCCACTTT. This chain joins TRBV7-8 and TRBJ1-6; D remains ambiguous. The germline V gene has CDR1 SGHVS and CDR2 FQNEAQ. The CDR3 has 14 residues. Deletions cut 1 base from V and 7 bases from J, with 8 bases between.

Only a few counts were recorded for this clonotype. The V call is TRBV19, the J call TRBJ1-4; tentatively, D is TRBD1 (5 bases). CDR1 is LNHDA, CDR2 SQIVND, per germline (reference sequence). V gave up 7 bases and J gave up 4 bases, with 10 bases separating them. This CDR3 spans 13 amino acids. DNA for the CDR3: TGTGCCAGTACCGGGACGGATAATGAAAAACTGTTTTTT. Amino acid sequence: CASTGTDNEKLFF.

This chain joins TRBV3-1 and TRBJ2-1, with a possible D match to TRBD2 (5 bases). Trimming pared 1 base from V and 5 bases from J, leaving 12 bases between. Germline loops: CDR1 LGHDT, CDR2 YNNKEL (reference sequence). The CDR3 has 15 residues. CDR3 nucleotide sequence: TGTGCCAGCAGCCAAGGCGTTAGCGCCCACAATGAGCAGTTCTTC. This codes for CASSQGVSAHNEQFF.

V gene TRBV7-2 combines with J gene TRBJ2-2; 9 positions agree with TRBD2. This CDR3 contains 17 residues. Germline V gives CDR1 SGHTA, CDR2 FQGNSA. J gave up 2 bases and V 1 base, and 5 bases lay outside the gene matches. The CDR3 DNA sequence: TGTGCCAGCAGCTTAGGAAGACTAGCGGTTAACACCGGGGAGCTGTTTTTT. Amino acid sequence: CASSLGRLAVNTGELFF.

This chain connects TRBV6-6 to TRBJ2-7; D might be TRBD1 (6 bases). Trimming left V 0 bases short and J 6 bases short, with 15 bases between. Germline V lookup: CDR1 MNHNY, CDR2 SVGAGI (reference sequence). The CDR3 runs to 15 residues. CDR3 in DNA: TGTGCCAGCAGTTACTCAGTGGGGGCGCTCAGCGAGCAGTACTTC. Its translation is CASSYSVGALSEQYF.

Comment on this clonotype: At one of its ends the junction is not consistent with the germline gene, which may arise from a read error. The chain is built from TRBV4-3 and TRBJ2-7; D is perhaps TRBD2 (6 bases). This CDR3 spans 14 amino acids. CDR1 LGHNA and CDR2 YSLEER come from the germline V gene. CDR3 sequence: CASSQAVGGYLVDF. Here the CDR3 DNA reads TGCGCCAGCAGCCAAGCAGTGGGAGGCTATTTGGTCGACTTC.

A few counts support this clonotype. The rearrangement joins TRBV29-1 to TRBJ2-3; TRBD2 matches at 7 bases. The CDR3 sequence is 15 residues long. The V gene end was trimmed by 4 bases and the J gene end by 3 bases; junction bases not matched to a gene: 10. Germline V lookup: CDR1 SQVTM, CDR2 ANQGSEA. The CDR3 nucleotides read TGCAGCGTTGGCGGAAAGACTAGCCTAACAGATACGCAGTATTTT. It specifies CSVGGKTSLTDTQYF.

This clonotype was seen more than once but under ten times. The chain links TRBV12-3 or TRBV12-4 to TRBJ1-1; TRBD1 agrees at 7 bases. Unmatched junction bases numbered 5, after V lost 2 bases and J lost 2 bases. This CDR3 region has 15 residues. DNA for the CDR3: TGTGCCAGCAGTTTAATGTCAGGGGGAAACACTGAAGCTTTCTTT. Residues: CASSLMSGGNTEAFF.

This clonotype was seen a few times. This chain uses TRBV9 with TRBJ2-2, with TRBD2 matching 9 bases. This CDR3 contains 16 residues. V trimming: 5 bases; J trimming: 1 base; junction bases outside the gene matches: 6. CDR1 is SGDLS and CDR2 is YYNGEE in the germline V gene. CDR3 protein: CASRGAGGENTGELFF. CDR3 DNA sequence: TGTGCCAGCAGAGGAGCGGGAGGCGAGAACACCGGGGAGCTGTTTTTT.